The 11 T cell receptor beta chains reported below all come from one sample, sequenced in a study of OX40 agonist ivuxolimab in advanced cancers. The assay was immunoSEQ multiplex PCR, and TCRdb's table has in-frame clones only and misses some. The sample gives roughly 70,000 clones, approximately 78% of which show up once; 0.85% to 1.3% is in the top ten. Sequencing used CD4+ or CD8+ T cells sorted from blood, obtained in a trial of the OX40 agonist ivuxolimab. Receptor source: an adult with an advanced solid tumor such as melanoma, head and neck, liver or kidney cancer.

The J gene is TRBJ2-2, the V gene TRBV9; D is uncertain. Germline V gene lookup returns CDR1 SGDLS and CDR2 YYNGEE. Trimming removed 0 bases from V and 3 bases from J, with 12 bases in between. CDR3 length: 16 residues. CDR3 in DNA: TGTGCCAGCAGCGTAGAGGGCAGTAGCTACACCGGGGAGCTGTTTTTT. This encodes CASSVEGSSYTGELFF.

The J gene is TRBJ1-1, the V gene TRBV5-5, with 8 bases matching TRBD1. CDR1 is SGHKS, CDR2 YYEKEE, per germline (reference sequence). V lost 1 base, J lost 1 base, and 3 bases stayed unmatched. This CDR3 has 15 amino acids. The CDR3 DNA is TGTGCCAGCAGCTTGCCAGGGGGCTCGAACACTGAAGCTTTCTTT. Encoded protein: CASSLPGGSNTEAFF.

The V gene is TRBV27, the J gene TRBJ1-2; TRBD1 matches at 9 bases. This CDR3 is built from 14 residues. The germline gives CDR1 MNHEY, CDR2 SMNVEV (reference sequence). V dropped 6 bases and J dropped 7; count of bases not matched to a gene: 9. CDR3 sequence reads: CASSSQGARAGYTF. In DNA, the CDR3 is TGTGCCAGCAGCTCACAGGGGGCGCGGGCTGGCTACACCTTC.

A word on this clone: In the same sample, other DNA sequences code for this CDR3. DNA for the CDR3: TGTGCCAGCAGCTGGGGACAGGGCGCAAACACTGAAGCTTTCTTT. Translating gives CASSWGQGANTEAFF. The V call is TRBV5-4, the J call TRBJ1-1, with TRBD1 matching over 9 bases. CDR1 and CDR2 (germline): SGHNT, YYREEE (reference sequence). The CDR3 is 15 amino acids. Trimming removed 3 bases from V and 2 bases from J; junction bases left unmatched: 5. The full variable domain, in which reference TRBV5-4 and TRBJ1-1 provide the parts outside the CDR3, is ETGVTQSPTHLIKTRGQQVTLRCSSQSGHNTVSWYQQALGQGPQFIFQYYREEENGRGNFPPRFSGLQFPNYSSELNVNALELDDSALYLCASSWGQGANTEAFFGQGTRLTVV.

The rearrangement links TRBV6-5 to TRBJ1-3; unclear D gene. This CDR3 region has 15 residues. Per germline, CDR1 MNHEY and CDR2 SVGAGI. V was shortened by 6 bases and J by 4 bases, with 16 bases between the two germline ends. In DNA form, the CDR3 reads TGTGCCAGCAGAGCAAGGAGCGCGATGGGAAACACCATATATTTT. Translating gives CASRARSAMGNTIYF.

The chain has TRBV19 and TRBJ2-3; D is perhaps TRBD2 (5 bases). Germline V gene data show CDR1 as LNHDA and CDR2 as SQIVND (reference sequence). V shed 6 bases and J shed 2 bases, with 15 bases lying between them. The CDR3 totals 15 residues. The CDR3 coding sequence is TGTGCCAGTAGGAACCTCCGGAGGAACACAGATACGCAGTATTTT. Its translation: CASRNLRRNTDTQYF.

The gene calls are TRBV11-2 and TRBJ2-3; 9 bases agree with TRBD1. CDR3 size: 19 residues. Germline loops: CDR1 SGHAT, CDR2 FQNNGV. Germline trimming cut 3 bases from V and 2 bases from J; bases unmatched to any gene: 15. CDR3 DNA: TGTGCCAGCAGCTTTTTAGGCCACGGGACAGGGAATTCCACAGATACGCAGTATTTT. As protein: CASSFLGHGTGNSTDTQYF.

This clone was observed once. J is TRBJ2-1 and V is TRBV7-2; D not certain. Trimming took off 4 bases at V and 10 bases at J, with 11 bases between the two ends. Germline assignment: CDR1 SGHTA and CDR2 FQGNSA. This CDR3 is 12 amino acids long. This CDR3 is CASSSGALEQFF. The CDR3 DNA reads as TGTGCCAGCAGCTCCGGCGCCCTGGAGCAGTTCTTC. The full variable domain, its missing parts supplied by reference TRBV7-2 and TRBJ2-1, is GAGVSQSPSNKVTEKGKDVELRCDPISGHTALYWYRQSLGQGLEFLIYFQGNSAPDKSGLPSDRFSAERTGGSVSTLTIQRTQQEDSAVYLCASSSGALEQFFGPGTRLTVL.

Turning to this clone: This same CDR3 is encoded by further DNA sequences in the sample. CDR3 region: CASSGAGVSAGELFF. The CDR3 nucleotides read TGCGCCAGCAGTGGAGCGGGGGTATCCGCCGGGGAGCTGTTTTTT. The V and J genes are TRBV10-1 and TRBJ2-2, with 8 nucleotides matching TRBD2. There are 15 residues in the CDR3. CDR1 is WNHNN and CDR2 is SYGVQD in the germline V gene (reference sequence). V lost 4 bases, J lost 6 bases, and 7 bases stayed unmatched.

This chain uses TRBV9 with TRBJ2-7; weak D call: TRBD1 (5 bases). From germline, CDR1 is SGDLS and CDR2 YYNGEE. V gave up 1 base and J gave up 6 bases, with 8 bases separating them. The CDR3 covers 12 residues. CDR3 coding DNA: TGTGCCAGCAGCGTATGGCAGGGCGAGCAGTACTTC. As protein: CASSVWQGEQYF.

V and J are TRBV7-9 and TRBJ1-6, with TRBD1 matching 8 bases. The V segment lost 6 bases and the J segment 5 bases; nucleotides outside the gene matches: 6. CDR1 and CDR2 from the germline V gene are SEHNR and FQNEAQ (reference sequence). This CDR3 comprises 15 residues. The DNA for the CDR3 is TGTGCCAGCAGAGGGCCGACAGGGGATAATTCACCCCTCCACTTT. Protein: CASRGPTGDNSPLHF.